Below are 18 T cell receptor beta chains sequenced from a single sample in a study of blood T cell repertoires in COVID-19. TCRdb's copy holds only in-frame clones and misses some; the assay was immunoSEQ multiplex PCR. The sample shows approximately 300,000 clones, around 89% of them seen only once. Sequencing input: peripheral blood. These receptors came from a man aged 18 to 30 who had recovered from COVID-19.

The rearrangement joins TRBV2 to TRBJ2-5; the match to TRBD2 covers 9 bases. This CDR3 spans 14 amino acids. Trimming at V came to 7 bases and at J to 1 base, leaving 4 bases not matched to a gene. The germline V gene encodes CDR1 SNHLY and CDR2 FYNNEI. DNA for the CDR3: TGTGCCAGCACCAAGACTAGCGGCCAAGAGACCCAGTACTTC. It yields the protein CASTKTSGQETQYF. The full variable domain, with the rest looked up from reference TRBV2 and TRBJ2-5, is EPEVTQTPSHQVTQMGQEVILRCVPISNHLYFYWYRQILGQKVEFLVSFYNNEISEKSEIFDDQFSVERPDGSNFTLKIRSTKLEDSAMYFCASTKTSGQETQYFGPGTRLLVL.

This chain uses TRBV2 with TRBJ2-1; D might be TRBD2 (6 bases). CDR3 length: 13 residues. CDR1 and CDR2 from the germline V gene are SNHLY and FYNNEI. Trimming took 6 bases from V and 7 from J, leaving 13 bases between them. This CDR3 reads CASSPGLGNEQFF. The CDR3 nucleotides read TGTGCCAGCAGCCCGGGACTGGGGAATGAGCAGTTCTTC.

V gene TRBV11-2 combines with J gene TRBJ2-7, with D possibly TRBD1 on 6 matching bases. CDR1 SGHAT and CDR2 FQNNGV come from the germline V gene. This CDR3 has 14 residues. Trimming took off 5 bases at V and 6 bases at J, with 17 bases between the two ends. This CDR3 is CASSISGQWGEQYF. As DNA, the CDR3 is TGTGCCAGCAGCATATCAGGACAGTGGGGCGAGCAGTACTTC.

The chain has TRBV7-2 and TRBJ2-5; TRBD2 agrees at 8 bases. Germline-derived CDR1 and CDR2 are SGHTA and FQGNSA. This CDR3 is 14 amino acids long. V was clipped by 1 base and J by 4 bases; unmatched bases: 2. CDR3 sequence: CASSLGLARETQYF. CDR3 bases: TGTGCCAGCAGCTTAGGACTAGCGAGAGAGACCCAGTACTTC.

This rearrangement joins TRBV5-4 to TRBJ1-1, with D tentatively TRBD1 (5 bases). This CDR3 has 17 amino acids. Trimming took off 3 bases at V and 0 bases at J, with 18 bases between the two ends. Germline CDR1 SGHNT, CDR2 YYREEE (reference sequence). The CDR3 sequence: CASSSREGRSLNTEAFF. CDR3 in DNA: TGTGCCAGCAGCTCCAGGGAGGGTCGGTCTTTGAACACTGAAGCTTTCTTT.

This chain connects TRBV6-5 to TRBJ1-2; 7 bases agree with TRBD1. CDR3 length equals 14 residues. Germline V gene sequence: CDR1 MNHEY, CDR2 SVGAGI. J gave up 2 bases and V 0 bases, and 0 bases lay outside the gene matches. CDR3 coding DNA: TGTGCCAGCAGTTACTCGGACAGGAACTATGGCTACACCTTC. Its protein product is CASSYSDRNYGYTF.

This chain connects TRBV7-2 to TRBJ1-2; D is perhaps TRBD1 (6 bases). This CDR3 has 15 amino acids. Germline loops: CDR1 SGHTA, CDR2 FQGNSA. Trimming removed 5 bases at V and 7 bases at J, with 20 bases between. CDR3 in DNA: TGTGCCAGCAGCCCCCAGGGGACGGGGAAGGGTGGCTACACCTTC. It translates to CASSPQGTGKGGYTF.

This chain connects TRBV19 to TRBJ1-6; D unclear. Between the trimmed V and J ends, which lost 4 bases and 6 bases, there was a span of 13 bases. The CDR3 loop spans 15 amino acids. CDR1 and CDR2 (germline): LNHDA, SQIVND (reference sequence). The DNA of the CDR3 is TGTGCCAGTAGTAGCCAATATGGAGGTAATTCACCCCTCCACTTT. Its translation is CASSSQYGGNSPLHF.

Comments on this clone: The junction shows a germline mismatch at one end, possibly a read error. The CDR3: CASSPRLQEAQYF. CDR3 nucleotides: TGTGCCAGCAGTCCCCGGCTCCAAGAGGCCCAGTACTTC. This sequence joins TRBV6-5 and TRBJ2-5; D is uncertain. The CDR3 covers 13 residues. From germline, CDR1 is MNHEY and CDR2 SVGAGI.

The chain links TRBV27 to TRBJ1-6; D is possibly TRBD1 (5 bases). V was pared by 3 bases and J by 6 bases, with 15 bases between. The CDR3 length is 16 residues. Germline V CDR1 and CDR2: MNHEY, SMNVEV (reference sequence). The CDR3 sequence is CASSFKGVPANSPLHF. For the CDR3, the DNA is TGTGCCAGCAGTTTCAAAGGGGTTCCCGCTAATTCACCCCTCCACTTT.

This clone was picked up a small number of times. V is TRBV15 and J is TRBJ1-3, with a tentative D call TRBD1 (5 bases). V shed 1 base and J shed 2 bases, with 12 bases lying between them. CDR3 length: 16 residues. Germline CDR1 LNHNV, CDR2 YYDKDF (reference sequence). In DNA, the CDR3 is TGTGCCACCAGCAGAGGATGGGGGGGAGCTGGAAACACCATATATTTT. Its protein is CATSRGWGGAGNTIYF. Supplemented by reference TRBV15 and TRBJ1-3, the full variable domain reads DAMVIQNPRYQVTQFGKPVTLSCSQTLNHNVMYWYQQKSSQAPKLLFHYYDKDFNNEADTPDNFQSRRPNTSFCFLDIRSPGLGDTAMYLCATSRGWGGAGNTIYFGEGSWLTVV.

CDR3 DNA sequence: TGCAGTGCTAGTTCCGGACTGCGTCCTTATAGCAATCAGCCCCAGCATTTT. This encodes CSASSGLRPYSNQPQHF. This sequence joins TRBV20-1 and TRBJ1-5, with D unresolved. The CDR3 extends over 17 amino acids. The germline V gene has CDR1 DFQATT and CDR2 SNEGSKA (reference sequence). V lost 3 bases and J lost 0, with 18 bases in between.

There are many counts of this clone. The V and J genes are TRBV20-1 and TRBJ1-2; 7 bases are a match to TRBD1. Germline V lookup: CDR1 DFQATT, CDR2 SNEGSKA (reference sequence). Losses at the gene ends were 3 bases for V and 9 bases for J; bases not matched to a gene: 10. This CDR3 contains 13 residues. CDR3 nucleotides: TGCAGTGCTAGTAAGGGGGCAGGAGGTAGCTACACCTTC. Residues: CSASKGAGGSYTF.

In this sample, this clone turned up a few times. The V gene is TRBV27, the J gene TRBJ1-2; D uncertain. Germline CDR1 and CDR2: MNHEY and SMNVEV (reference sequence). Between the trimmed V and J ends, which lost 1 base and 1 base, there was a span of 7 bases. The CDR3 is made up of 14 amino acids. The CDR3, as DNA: TGTGCCAGCAGTTTATTCCCCTTTAACTATGGCTACACCTTC. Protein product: CASSLFPFNYGYTF.

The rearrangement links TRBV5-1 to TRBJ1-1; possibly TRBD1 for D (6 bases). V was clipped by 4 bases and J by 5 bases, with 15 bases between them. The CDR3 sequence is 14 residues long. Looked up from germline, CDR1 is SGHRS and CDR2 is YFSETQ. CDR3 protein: CASSNGTTRTEAFF. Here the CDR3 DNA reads TGCGCCAGCAGCAACGGGACAACCCGAACTGAAGCTTTCTTT.

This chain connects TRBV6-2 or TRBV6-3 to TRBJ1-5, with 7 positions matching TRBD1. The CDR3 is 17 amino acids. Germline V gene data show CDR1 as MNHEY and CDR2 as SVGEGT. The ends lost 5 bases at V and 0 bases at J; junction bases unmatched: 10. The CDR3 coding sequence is TGTGCCAGCAGTCCCCGGGACAGAAGCTATAGCAATCAGCCCCAGCATTTT. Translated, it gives CASSPRDRSYSNQPQHF.

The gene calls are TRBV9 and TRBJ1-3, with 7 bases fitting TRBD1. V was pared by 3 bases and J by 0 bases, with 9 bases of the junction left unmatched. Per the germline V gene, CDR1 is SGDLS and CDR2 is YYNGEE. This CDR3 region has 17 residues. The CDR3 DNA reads TGTGCCAGCAGCGCAACCTCGGACAGGTTCTCTGGAAACACCATATATTTT. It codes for CASSATSDRFSGNTIYF.

The CDR3 region has the DNA TGTGCCAGCAGCTTAGGGGGGACTAGCGCCTACAATGAGCAGTTCTTC. The encoded protein is CASSLGGTSAYNEQFF. The chain employs TRBV11-3 and TRBJ2-1; 10 nucleotides align to TRBD2. V shed 1 base and J 2 bases; nucleotides not matched to a gene: 2. CDR1 and CDR2 (germline): SGHNT, YENEEA. This CDR3 region has 16 residues.